Presented here are 21 T cell receptor beta chains from one specimen sequenced in a study of T cell responses to AZD1222 COVID-19 vaccine. Profiling relied on immunoSEQ multiplex PCR, and the TCRdb table lists in-frame clones only, not all of them. This sample yields 110,000 to 150,000 clones, of which around 93% are seen a single time; around 2.8% belongs to the top ten. The specimen was peripheral blood, collected on day 0 of AZD1222 vaccination. These receptors all come from an adult in good health.

This chain joins TRBV4-1 and TRBJ1-6, with TRBD1 matching over 7 bases. Trimming removed 0 bases from V and 7 bases from J; junction bases left unmatched: 6. CDR3 length: 16 amino acids. The germline gives CDR1 MGHRA, CDR2 YSYEKL. The CDR3 DNA follows: TGCGCCAGCAGCCAAGAGTCAGGGGGGACAAATTCACCCCTCCACTTT. Protein: CASSQESGGTNSPLHF.

This rearrangement joins TRBV6-5 to TRBJ2-7; D unclear. CDR1 and CDR2 from the germline V gene are MNHEY and SVGAGI. V was shortened by 8 bases and J by 6 bases, with 11 bases between the two germline ends. CDR3 length equals 11 residues. The CDR3 DNA follows: TGTGCCAGCGGCCGAGGTGGCGAGCAGTACTTC. Its protein is CASGRGGEQYF.

The chain carries TRBV6-2 or TRBV6-3 and TRBJ2-7; 7 bases are shared with TRBD1. The CDR3 runs to 15 residues. V lost 2 bases, J lost 4 bases, and 8 bases stayed unmatched. From germline, CDR1 is MNHEY and CDR2 SVGEGT. CDR3 bases: TGTGCCAGCAGTTACAGTGGGACAGACCCTTACGAGCAGTACTTC. Protein: CASSYSGTDPYEQYF.

V usage is TRBV5-1 and J usage is TRBJ1-2; D possibly corresponds to TRBD1 (5 bases). V gave up 4 bases and J gave up 2 bases, with 21 bases separating them. Germline V gives CDR1 SGHRS, CDR2 YFSETQ. CDR3 length: 17 residues. CDR3 amino acids: CASSVWGRGEGNYGYTF. CDR3 sequence (DNA): TGCGCCAGCAGCGTCTGGGGGAGGGGCGAAGGGAACTATGGCTACACCTTC.

The rearrangement joins TRBV18 to TRBJ1-2, with 8 bases fitting TRBD1. Germline lookup yields CDR1 KGHSH and CDR2 LQKENI. This CDR3 has 12 amino acids. Unmatched junction bases numbered 5, after V lost 3 bases and J lost 11 bases. CDR3: CASSPDRVAYTF. The CDR3 DNA follows: TGTGCCAGCTCACCGGACAGGGTCGCGTACACCTTC.

The chain has TRBV5-1 and TRBJ2-3, with D unresolved. This CDR3 spans 14 amino acids. Per germline, CDR1 SGHRS and CDR2 YFSETQ. With 2 bases removed from V and 1 base from J, the gap between germline ends came to 8 bases. The CDR3 loop is CASSFLAGTDTQYF. CDR3 bases: TGCGCCAGCAGCTTTCTGGCCGGCACAGATACGCAGTATTTT. The full variable domain, with the rest looked up from reference TRBV5-1 and TRBJ2-3, is KAGVTQTPRYLIKTRGQQVTLSCSPISGHRSVSWYQQTPGQGLQFLFEYFSETQRNKGNFPGRFSGRQFSNSRSEMNVSTLELGDSALYLCASSFLAGTDTQYFGPGTRLTVL.

This clone was found once. V usage is TRBV28 and J usage is TRBJ1-5; 7 nucleotides match TRBD1. The CDR3 is made up of 18 amino acids. Germline values: CDR1 MDHEN, CDR2 SYDVKM. After removal of 1 base from V and 6 bases from J, the junction contained 15 bases not matched to a gene. The CDR3 DNA sequence: TGTGCCAGCAGTTTATCCGTTCTGGTTAGGGGGCCCCGTCAGCCCCAGCATTTT. Translated: CASSLSVLVRGPRQPQHF.

The rearrangement uses TRBV5-5 and TRBJ2-3; a possible D gene is TRBD1 (6 bases). The V gene lost 2 bases and the J gene lost 4 bases, with 14 bases spanning the gap. The CDR3 sequence is 15 residues long. CDR1 and CDR2 from the germline V gene are SGHKS and YYEKEE (reference sequence). The DNA of the CDR3 is TGTGCCAGCAGCTTTTTATGGGGGCAGGCAGATACGCAGTATTTT. This gives the protein CASSFLWGQADTQYF.

CDR3 nucleotides: TGTGCCACCTCCAAGGGCCTCTCCTACGAGCAGTACTTC. Protein sequence: CATSKGLSYEQYF. This sequence joins TRBV10-3 and TRBJ2-7; D uncertain. Germline assignment: CDR1 ENHRY and CDR2 SYGVKD. V was clipped by 10 bases and J by 0 bases, with 13 bases between them. The CDR3 covers 13 residues.

Here the CDR3 reads CASSSRLAGGPEQFF. CDR3 DNA sequence: TGTGCCAGCAGCTCACGACTAGCGGGAGGGCCTGAACAGTTCTTC. The rearrangement uses TRBV7-2 and TRBJ2-1; 14 bases align to TRBD2. Germline trimming cut 4 bases from V and 13 bases from J; bases unmatched to any gene: 9. Germline CDR1 is SGHTA and CDR2 is FQGNSA. The CDR3 extends over 15 amino acids.

This chain links TRBV19 with TRBJ1-5; D perhaps matches TRBD1 (5 bases). The CDR3 has 14 residues. Trimming stripped 6 bases from V and 0 bases from J, with 9 bases between. Looked up from germline, CDR1 is LNHDA and CDR2 is SQIVND (reference sequence). CDR3 coding DNA: TGTGCCAGTAGGGGACTCGATAGCAATCAGCCCCAGCATTTT. This sequence encodes CASRGLDSNQPQHF.

Only a few counts were recorded for this clone. The chain carries TRBV7-2 and TRBJ2-7; TRBD2 aligns across 7 bases. The length of the CDR3 is 14 residues. J gave up 5 bases and V 6 bases, and 10 bases lay outside the gene matches. Per germline, CDR1 SGHTA and CDR2 FQGNSA. The CDR3 DNA sequence: TGTGCCAGCAGACAGAAGCGGGAATCGCACGAGCAGTACTTC. It encodes CASRQKRESHEQYF.

The chain uses TRBV7-9 and TRBJ1-4; D is uncertain. The CDR3 has 13 residues. Germline CDR1 and CDR2: SEHNR and FQNEAQ (reference sequence). Trimming pared 8 bases from V and 7 bases from J, leaving 14 bases between. CDR3 nucleotides: TGTGCCAGCTCGGTACATTTCAGTGAAAAACTGTTTTTT. Translated: CASSVHFSEKLFF.

The chain has TRBV18 and TRBJ1-5; D gene ambiguous. Trimming left V 2 bases short and J 7 bases short, with 9 bases between. Germline V gene lookup returns CDR1 KGHSH and CDR2 LQKENI. The length of the CDR3 is 13 residues. The CDR3 here is CASSPAQPQPQHF. The DNA of the CDR3 is TGTGCCAGCTCACCAGCTCAGCCCCAGCCCCAGCATTTT.

This chain joins TRBV7-2 and TRBJ2-1; D is ambiguous. Germline-derived CDR1 and CDR2 are SGHTA and FQGNSA. The CDR3 spans 14 residues. V lost 5 bases and J lost 4, with 12 bases in between. The CDR3 DNA is TGTGCCAGCAGCCTCCACTTTCAGTACAATGAGCAGTTCTTC. Its protein is CASSLHFQYNEQFF.

This chain uses TRBV5-1 with TRBJ2-1; D tentatively fits TRBD1 or TRBD2 (5 bases each). Germline V lookup: CDR1 SGHRS, CDR2 YFSETQ. CDR3 length equals 13 residues. The V and J ends lost 4 bases and 5 bases respectively, with 10 bases between them. CDR3 coding DNA: TGCGCCAGCAGCCCGGGACGAAACAATGAGCAGTTCTTC. Its protein product is CASSPGRNNEQFF.

The chain couples TRBV4-1 to TRBJ2-1, with a tentative D call TRBD1 (5 bases). Germline CDR1 reads MGHRA; CDR2 reads YSYEKL. CDR3 length: 15 residues. V lost 0 bases and J 4 bases, leaving 10 bases between the germline ends. The CDR3: CASSQESRQYNEQFF. The CDR3 DNA reads TGCGCCAGCAGCCAAGAATCCCGACAGTACAATGAGCAGTTCTTC.

V usage is TRBV7-2 and J usage is TRBJ1-1; D uncertain. This CDR3 is 13 amino acids long. Germline CDR1 and CDR2: SGHTA and FQGNSA. Trimming stripped 6 bases from V and 6 bases from J, with 14 bases between. The DNA for the CDR3 is TGTGCCAGCAGGCTGGCCTCAGGCGCTGAAGCTTTCTTT. It is translated as CASRLASGAEAFF.

The chain recombines TRBV5-4 with TRBJ1-6; 9 bases align to TRBD1. Germline CDR1 SGHNT, CDR2 YYREEE (reference sequence). V was clipped by 2 bases and J by 7 bases; unmatched bases: 1. CDR3 length: 14 amino acids. The CDR3 sequence is CASSFDRGNSPLHF. DNA for the CDR3: TGTGCCAGCAGCTTTGACAGGGGGAATTCACCCCTCCACTTT.

The rearrangement uses TRBV10-1 and TRBJ2-7; TRBD1 matches at 8 bases. The CDR3 sequence is 13 residues long. V trimming: 4 bases; J trimming: 8 bases; junction bases outside the gene matches: 7. The germline V gene encodes CDR1 WNHNN and CDR2 SYGVQD (reference sequence). The CDR3 loop reads CASSGLTGEKQYF. CDR3 DNA sequence: TGCGCCAGCAGTGGCCTGACAGGGGAGAAGCAGTACTTC.

The chain joins TRBV7-9 to TRBJ2-2; D possibly corresponds to TRBD1 (6 bases). Germline CDR1 SEHNR, CDR2 FQNEAQ (reference sequence). There are 14 residues in the CDR3. The ends were cut back, 3 bases at V and 7 bases at J, with 12 bases in the middle. The CDR3 here is CASSLAGADGELFF. DNA of the CDR3: TGTGCCAGCAGCTTGGCAGGGGCAGACGGGGAGCTGTTTTTT.